The 17 T cell receptor beta chains below all came from one sample that was sequenced in a study of T cell responses to AZD1222 COVID-19 vaccine. This table comes from immunoSEQ multiplex PCR, and its TCRdb copy is limited to in-frame clones, with some not included. The sample consists of about 120,000 clones, 93% of them appearing once. The sample in question was peripheral blood, obtained on day 0 of AZD1222 vaccination. These receptor sequences come from an adult in good health.

The chain uses TRBV24-1 and TRBJ2-2; 10 nucleotides line up with TRBD2. Germline trimming cut 3 bases from V and 3 bases from J; bases unmatched to any gene: 9. Germline-derived CDR1 and CDR2 are KGHDR and SFDVKD. This CDR3 region has 18 residues. CDR3: CATSDSGRAGGYTGELFF. CDR3 coding DNA: TGTGCCACCAGTGATAGTGGCCGAGCGGGAGGGTACACCGGGGAGCTGTTTTTT.

This chain joins TRBV7-9 and TRBJ2-2; 9 bases align to TRBD2. Germline CDR1 reads SEHNR; CDR2 reads FQNEAQ (reference sequence). Trimming took 5 bases from V and 1 from J; bases not matched to a gene: 2. The CDR3 is made up of 15 amino acids. In DNA, the CDR3 is TGTGCCAGCAGCCCTAGCGGGGAGAACACCGGGGAGCTGTTTTTT. Its protein is CASSPSGENTGELFF.

The chain uses TRBV11-2 and TRBJ1-1; D might be TRBD1 (5 bases). This CDR3 has 16 amino acids. Trimming stripped 5 bases from V and 2 bases from J, with 18 bases between. Germline lookup yields CDR1 SGHAT and CDR2 FQNNGV. The CDR3 spells CASSVWRAGSNTEAFF. CDR3 nucleotides: TGTGCCAGCAGCGTGTGGAGGGCAGGGAGTAACACTGAAGCTTTCTTT.

The gene calls are TRBV7-9 and TRBJ1-1, with no clear D. This CDR3 is built from 16 residues. Trimming pared 3 bases from V and 6 bases from J, leaving 20 bases between. Germline values: CDR1 SEHNR, CDR2 FQNEAQ (reference sequence). CDR3 sequence: CASSFDESRSVAEAFF. The CDR3 coding sequence is TGTGCCAGCAGCTTCGACGAGAGCCGGTCCGTAGCTGAAGCTTTCTTT.

The V call is TRBV29-1, the J call TRBJ1-5, with TRBD1 as a possible D gene (6 bases). Trimming stripped 4 bases from V and 6 bases from J, with 13 bases between. Germline V gene data show CDR1 as SQVTM and CDR2 as ANQGSEA. The CDR3 spans 13 residues. The CDR3 sequence: CSVADGGSQPQHF. The CDR3 nucleotides read TGCAGCGTTGCTGACGGGGGCAGTCAGCCCCAGCATTTT.

J is TRBJ1-3 and V is TRBV19; D remains ambiguous. The germline gives CDR1 LNHDA, CDR2 SQIVND (reference sequence). CDR3 length: 12 residues. V lost 3 bases to trimming and J lost 3 bases, with 3 bases between them. The DNA for the CDR3 is TGTGCCAGTAGTATGCGTGGAAACACCATATATTTT. Amino acid sequence: CASSMRGNTIYF.

In this sample, this clone turned up once. The rearrangement links TRBV19 to TRBJ1-5; no clear D. The CDR3 has 12 residues. V lost 5 bases to trimming and J lost 0 bases, with 2 bases between them. Looked up from germline, CDR1 is LNHDA and CDR2 is SQIVND (reference sequence). The DNA for the CDR3 is TGTGCCAGTAGTCTTAGCAATCAGCCCCAGCATTTT. It encodes CASSLSNQPQHF.

The chain joins TRBV20-1 to TRBJ1-1, with D unclear. Germline values: CDR1 DFQATT, CDR2 SNEGSKA (reference sequence). Trimming took off 2 bases at V and 6 bases at J, with 7 bases between the two ends. This CDR3 has 11 amino acids. The CDR3 here is CSARQTSEAFF. The CDR3 DNA reads TGCAGTGCTAGACAGACTTCTGAAGCTTTCTTT.

The V gene is TRBV5-4, the J gene TRBJ2-7; TRBD2 agrees at 9 bases. Trimming cost V 2 bases and J 2 bases; bases outside gene matches: 5. Germline V lookup: CDR1 SGHNT, CDR2 YYREEE (reference sequence). The CDR3 sequence is 15 residues long. This CDR3 reads CASSLNSGSTYEQYF. CDR3 DNA sequence: TGTGCCAGCAGCTTAAATAGCGGGAGTACCTACGAGCAGTACTTC.

V gene TRBV20-1 combines with J gene TRBJ2-1; weak D call: TRBD1 (5 bases). Germline V gene data show CDR1 as DFQATT and CDR2 as SNEGSKA (reference sequence). The CDR3 has 11 amino acids. V dropped 7 bases and J dropped 9 bases, with 13 bases sitting between them. CDR3 residues: CSGYDRGEQFF. CDR3 bases: TGCAGTGGGTATGACAGAGGTGAGCAGTTCTTC.

The J gene is TRBJ1-1, the V gene TRBV6-5; D not resolved. Germline CDR1 reads MNHEY; CDR2 reads SVGAGI. CDR3 length equals 14 residues. V was pared by 0 bases and J by 4 bases, with 9 bases between. As DNA, the CDR3 is TGTGCCAGCAGTTACTCGAGTTCTTCCACTGAAGCTTTCTTT. It specifies CASSYSSSSTEAFF.

The V and J genes are TRBV28 and TRBJ2-5; D gene ambiguous. The CDR3 consists of 14 residues. From germline, CDR1 is MDHEN and CDR2 SYDVKM. Trimming removed 7 bases from V and 5 bases from J, with 17 bases in between. CDR3 sequence: CASTRREELETQYF. In DNA form, the CDR3 reads TGTGCCAGCACCCGCCGAGAGGAACTGGAGACCCAGTACTTC.

The chain joins TRBV3-1 (or the pseudogene TRBV3-2) to TRBJ2-1; D is undetermined. This CDR3 region has 15 residues. Trimming took 1 base from V and 4 from J, leaving 11 bases between them. Germline V gene data show CDR1 as LGHDT and CDR2 as YNNKEL (reference sequence). The CDR3: CASSQGSRWYNEQFF. The CDR3 region has the DNA TGTGCCAGCAGCCAAGGTTCTAGGTGGTACAATGAGCAGTTCTTC.

The chain combines TRBV28 with TRBJ1-1; no clear D gene. The CDR3 length is 14 residues. Germline lookup yields CDR1 MDHEN and CDR2 SYDVKM. V was shortened by 3 bases and J by 0 bases, with 8 bases between the two germline ends. CDR3 amino acids: CASSFRGVNTEAFF. In DNA form, the CDR3 reads TGTGCCAGCAGTTTTCGGGGAGTGAACACTGAAGCTTTCTTT.

The rearrangement uses TRBV29-1 and TRBJ2-7; 7 bases align to TRBD1. V lost 7 bases to trimming and J lost 5 bases; unmatched junction nucleotides: 8. Germline-derived CDR1 and CDR2 are SQVTM and ANQGSEA. The CDR3 spans 12 residues. The CDR3 region is CSAGDRAHEQYF. Written as DNA, the CDR3 is TGCAGCGCAGGAGACAGGGCCCACGAGCAGTACTTC.

This clone was found once. The J gene is TRBJ2-6, the V gene TRBV28, with D hard to call. CDR1 and CDR2 from the germline V gene are MDHEN and SYDVKM. The V end lost 3 bases, the J end lost 4 bases, and 13 bases lay between the germline ends. The CDR3 is 16 residues long. CDR3 nucleotides: TGTGCCAGCAGTTTGGTTGGTTTGAGGGGGGCCAACGTCCTGACTTTC. Its protein is CASSLVGLRGANVLTF.

This clone was seen only once. This sequence joins TRBV19 and TRBJ1-3; D unresolved. There are 15 residues in the CDR3. Germline V gives CDR1 LNHDA, CDR2 SQIVND (reference sequence). Between the trimmed V and J ends, which lost 3 bases and 2 bases, there was a span of 11 bases. CDR3 sequence: CASSMASMAGNTIYF. The DNA of the CDR3 is TGTGCCAGTAGTATGGCCAGTATGGCTGGAAACACCATATATTTT.